The entry below gives a single TCR beta chain sequence along with its context. What it binds is not known. Trimming shortened V by 4 bases and J by 6 bases, and 10 bases separated the two germline ends. Germline V gives CDR1 MGHDK, CDR2 SYGVNS. CDR3 length: 12 residues. This specimen comes from a study of shared clonotypes between healthy human individuals. Study-level information: The donors, a couple of women and a few men, were aged 18 to 49. Each donor contributed plates that comprised three CD4 naive, three CD4 memory, two CD8 naive and one CD8 memory. Findings and limits, study-wide: Across several donors, naive CD4 shared around 5.3%, naive CD8 more than 3%, memory CD4 roughly 2.5%, memory CD8 0.35% to 0.5%.

Assay used: immunoSEQ multiplex PCR; TCRdb lists only in-frame clones, some missing. This sample has over 1.4 million clones, with around 97% found just once. The specimen sequenced was naive CD4+ T cells sorted from blood. Subset: CD45RA+ positively selected. The chain recombines TRBV25-1 with TRBJ2-7; unclear D gene. This sequence originates from a man aged 25 to 40 in good health. The DNA for the CDR3 is TGTGCCAGCAGTGTAACAGTTGGCGAGCAGTACTTC. This sequence encodes CASSVTVGEQYF.